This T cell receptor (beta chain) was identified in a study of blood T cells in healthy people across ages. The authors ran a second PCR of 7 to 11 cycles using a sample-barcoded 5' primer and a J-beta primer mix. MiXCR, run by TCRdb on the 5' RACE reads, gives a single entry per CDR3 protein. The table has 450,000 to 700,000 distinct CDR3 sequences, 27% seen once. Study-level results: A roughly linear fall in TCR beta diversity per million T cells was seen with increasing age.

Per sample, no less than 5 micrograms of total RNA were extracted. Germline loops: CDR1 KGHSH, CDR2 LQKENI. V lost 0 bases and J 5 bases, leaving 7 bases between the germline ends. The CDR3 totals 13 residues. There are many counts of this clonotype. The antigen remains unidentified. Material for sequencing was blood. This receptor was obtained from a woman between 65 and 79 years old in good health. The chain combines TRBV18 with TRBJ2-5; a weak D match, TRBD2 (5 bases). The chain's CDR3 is CASSPPSGETQYF. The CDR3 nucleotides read TGTGCCAGCTCACCACCTTCGGGGGAGACCCAGTACTTC.